This T cell receptor (beta chain) was recorded in a study of shared clonotypes between healthy human individuals. Study outcomes and limitations: Across subsets, estimated richness was generally greater for naive than for memory populations. Around 5.3% of naive CD4 clonotypes were shared across a handful of donors.

Naivety among CD8 cells was defined by CD45RO negativity and positive CCR7 selection, thereby excluding terminally differentiated effector memory CD45RA+ cells. Comments on this clone: Its target is not known.

Clones were sequenced by immunoSEQ multiplex PCR, and TCRdb holds only the in-frame ones, with some missing. The sample holds just over 2,000,000 clones; approximately 95% are singletons and the top ten take around 1.1%. CDR3 length: 11 amino acids. The V end lost 1 base, the J end lost 10 bases, and 7 bases lay between the germline ends. Per the germline V gene, CDR1 is MDHEN and CDR2 is SYDVKM. The receptor was isolated from a man aged 18 to 29 in good health. V usage is TRBV28 and J usage is TRBJ1-2, with D uncertain. Sequencing input: naive CD8+ T cells sorted from blood. The CDR3 DNA reads as TGTGCCAGCAGTTTATCTGAGGACTACACCTTC. As protein: CASSLSEDYTF.